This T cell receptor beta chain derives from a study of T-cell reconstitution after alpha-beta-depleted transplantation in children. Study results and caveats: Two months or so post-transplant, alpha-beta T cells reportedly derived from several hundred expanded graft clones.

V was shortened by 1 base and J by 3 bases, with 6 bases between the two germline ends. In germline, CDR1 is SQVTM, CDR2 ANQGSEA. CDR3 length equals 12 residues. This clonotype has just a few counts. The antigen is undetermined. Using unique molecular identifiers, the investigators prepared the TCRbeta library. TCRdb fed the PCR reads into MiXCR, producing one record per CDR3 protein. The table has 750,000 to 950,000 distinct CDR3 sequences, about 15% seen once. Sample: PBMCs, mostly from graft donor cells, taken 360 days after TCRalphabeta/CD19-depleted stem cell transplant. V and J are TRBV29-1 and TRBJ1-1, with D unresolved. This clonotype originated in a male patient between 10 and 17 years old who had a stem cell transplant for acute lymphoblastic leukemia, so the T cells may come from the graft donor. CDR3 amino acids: CSVEALHTEAFF. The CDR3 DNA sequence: TGCAGCGTTGAAGCTCTTCACACTGAAGCTTTCTTT.